This passage covers 6 T cell receptor beta chains from one sample sequenced in a study of T cell responses to AZD1222 COVID-19 vaccine. Data came from immunoSEQ multiplex PCR; TCRdb stores just in-frame clones and leaves some out. Here the sample spans some 190,000 clones, about nine tenths being singletons. The starting material was peripheral blood, obtained 28 days after the second AZD1222 dose. These TCRs come from an adult who received the AZD1222 COVID-19 vaccine.

This clone was detected once. This rearrangement joins TRBV4-2 to TRBJ2-6; 8 nucleotides align to TRBD2. The germline V gene encodes CDR1 LGHNA and CDR2 YNFKEQ. CDR3 length equals 15 residues. V was clipped by 5 bases and J by 2 bases; unmatched bases: 2. The CDR3 DNA is TGTGCCAGCAGCTCACTAGCGGCTGGGGCCAACGTCCTGACTTTC. It yields the protein CASSSLAAGANVLTF.

CDR3 sequence: CATSPGRGNTIYF. The CDR3 nucleotides read TGTGCCACCAGCCCAGGGAGAGGGAACACCATATATTTT. The V call is TRBV15, the J call TRBJ1-3; possibly TRBD1 for D (5 bases). This CDR3 spans 13 amino acids. Per germline, CDR1 LNHNV and CDR2 YYDKDF (reference sequence). Trimming cost V 5 bases and J 7 bases, with 12 bases left between them.

This clone occurred once. The CDR3: CASSLVDGRNSPLHF. CDR3 in DNA: TGCGCCAGCAGCTTGGTGGACGGGAGGAATTCACCCCTCCACTTT. The chain couples TRBV5-1 to TRBJ1-6; D gene ambiguous. This CDR3 has 15 residues. Trimming cost V 0 bases and J 7 bases, with 11 bases left between them. Germline V gene data show CDR1 as SGHRS and CDR2 as YFSETQ.

The gene calls are TRBV5-4 and TRBJ2-5; D possibly matches TRBD1 or TRBD2 (5 bases each). CDR1 SGHNT and CDR2 YYREEE come from the germline V gene (reference sequence). V was trimmed by 5 bases and J by 5 bases, leaving 19 bases between them. The CDR3 is 15 amino acids. DNA for the CDR3: TGTGCCAGCAGACGTTTACCGGGGCGCGGGGAGACCCAGTACTTC. Translated, it gives CASRRLPGRGETQYF.

The chain uses TRBV5-6 and TRBJ2-1, with 10 bases that match TRBD2. With 3 bases clipped from V and 7 bases from J, the junction kept 10 bases outside the gene matches. Germline V gene data show CDR1 as SGHDT and CDR2 as YYEEEE. The CDR3 is 16 amino acids. This CDR3 is CASSSLGTSGANEQFF. In DNA, the CDR3 is TGTGCCAGCAGCTCCTTAGGTACTAGCGGGGCGAATGAGCAGTTCTTC.

The genes are TRBV4-1 and TRBJ1-1; no clear D. Germline V lookup: CDR1 MGHRA, CDR2 YSYEKL. Trimming took off 0 bases at V and 1 base at J, with 6 bases between the two ends. The CDR3 is made up of 14 amino acids. CDR3 sequence (DNA): TGCGCCAGCAGCCAAGATCCCCAGAACACTGAAGCTTTCTTT. Amino acids: CASSQDPQNTEAFF.